This T cell receptor beta chain was sequenced for a study of cytotoxic CD8 clonotypes in ibrutinib-treated CLL. Profiling relied on immunoSEQ multiplex PCR, and the TCRdb table lists in-frame clones only, not all of them. The sample has nearly 300,000 clones; more than 70% are singletons. The CDR3 covers 20 residues. Germline CDR1 reads SGDLS; CDR2 reads YYNGEE. V was cut by 0 bases and J by 0 bases, with 19 bases left in between. The V and J genes are TRBV9 and TRBJ2-6, with TRBD1 as a possible D gene (6 bases). Sequencing used PBMCs, obtained at disease progression, from a patient treated with ibrutinib. This TCR was recovered from a human donor with chronic lymphocytic leukemia. CDR3 loop: CASSVEPHRVKGSGANVLTF. The CDR3 nucleotides read TGTGCCAGCAGCGTAGAGCCTCACAGGGTGAAGGGCTCTGGGGCCAACGTCCTGACTTTC.